What follows is one TCR beta chain and its context. Its antigen is undetermined. A single record per CDR3 protein comes from TCRdb applying MiXCR to the reads. In the table there are roughly 990,000 distinct CDR3 sequences, 30% to 40% of which are singletons. The record originates from a study of T cell repertoires in cytomegalovirus infection. Study information: The study used recently identified HLA-C-restricted and well-studied HLA-B-restricted CMV epitopes. Public TCR beta signatures provided an indication of both CMV infection and a matching HLA type.

General study points: Individuals carrying CMV plus the relevant HLA were identified by cumulative frequency of public TCR beta families. What dominated the ex vivo response were HLA-C-restricted CMV-specific TCR beta clonotypes.

The sample consisted of cultured CD8+ T cells from PBMCs, taken from culture after CMV antigen stimulation. The source of this sequence is a human donor in good health (CMV status not recorded). Some clones in this sample may be carry-over from other donors' samples.

CDR3 sequence reads: CAIRGRRVHEDTQYF. The CDR3 coding sequence is TGTGCCATCAGAGGGCGCAGGGTGCATGAAGATACGCAGTATTTT. The V call is TRBV10-3, the J call TRBJ2-3; a weak D match, TRBD1 (5 bases). The CDR3 loop spans 15 amino acids. Germline V gene sequence: CDR1 ENHRY, CDR2 SYGVKD. With 6 bases removed from V and 5 bases from J, the gap between germline ends came to 18 bases.